These 27 T cell receptor beta chains share one sample of origin, sequenced in a study of T cell responses to AZD1222 COVID-19 vaccine. Data came from immunoSEQ multiplex PCR; TCRdb stores just in-frame clones and leaves some out. The sample carries 180,000 or so clones, 80% to 95% recorded once. This specimen was peripheral blood, taken on day 0 of AZD1222 vaccination. Receptor source: an adult in good health.

This chain connects TRBV4-1 to TRBJ2-7; D gene uncertain. Trimming took 3 bases from V and 0 from J, leaving 6 bases between them. This CDR3 has 13 residues. Germline CDR1 is MGHRA and CDR2 is YSYEKL. For the CDR3, the DNA is TGCGCCAGCAGCCACCACAGCTCCTACGAGCAGTACTTC. Protein sequence: CASSHHSSYEQYF.

The chain employs TRBV7-2 and TRBJ2-1; 8 bases map to TRBD2. Trimming removed 1 base from V and 6 bases from J; junction bases left unmatched: 8. The germline gives CDR1 SGHTA, CDR2 FQGNSA. This CDR3 is built from 16 residues. CDR3 sequence: CASSLVTGGPGNEQFF. The CDR3 nucleotides are TGTGCCAGCAGCTTAGTGACGGGAGGGCCTGGCAATGAGCAGTTCTTC.

This clone was counted a single time. The V gene is TRBV27, the J gene TRBJ2-3; 12 bases align to TRBD2. The CDR3 length is 17 residues. The V gene end was trimmed by 9 bases and the J gene end by 2 bases; junction bases not matched to a gene: 12. CDR1 and CDR2 (germline): MNHEY, SMNVEV (reference sequence). The chain's CDR3 is CASQPGTSGWNTDTQYF. CDR3 DNA sequence: TGTGCCAGTCAACCCGGGACTAGCGGGTGGAACACAGATACGCAGTATTTT.

This clone was observed a few times. The V gene is TRBV6-5, the J gene TRBJ1-2; 8 bases align to TRBD1. This CDR3 has 15 residues. V lost 2 bases to trimming and J lost 7 bases; unmatched junction nucleotides: 9. Germline V gene lookup returns CDR1 MNHEY and CDR2 SVGAGI. Here the CDR3 reads CASSYRGQGVSGYTF. Here the CDR3 DNA reads TGTGCCAGCAGTTACCGTGGACAGGGCGTGTCTGGCTACACCTTC.

The V call is TRBV2, the J call TRBJ1-2; D is unresolved. Germline CDR1 is SNHLY and CDR2 is FYNNEI. This CDR3 spans 16 amino acids. V gave up 7 bases and J gave up 1 base, with 19 bases separating them. CDR3 sequence: CASTPFGSNLNYGYTF. The CDR3, as DNA: TGTGCCAGCACTCCCTTCGGCAGCAACCTTAACTATGGCTACACCTTC.

The chain uses TRBV19 and TRBJ1-1, with 8 bases that match TRBD1. With 6 bases clipped from V and 6 bases from J, the junction kept 6 bases outside the gene matches. The CDR3 has 13 amino acids. Germline V gene data show CDR1 as LNHDA and CDR2 as SQIVND (reference sequence). CDR3 in DNA: TGTGCCAGTAGACCGACAGGGGTAGCTGAAGCTTTCTTT. It codes for CASRPTGVAEAFF.

This chain links TRBV6-5 with TRBJ2-1; 7 bases are shared with TRBD1. This CDR3 is 15 amino acids long. The ends lost 4 bases at V and 7 bases at J; junction bases unmatched: 10. CDR1 and CDR2 (germline): MNHEY, SVGAGI. CDR3 nucleotides: TGTGCCAGCAGTTGGGACAGTGGGGATACGAATGAGCAGTTCTTC. It encodes CASSWDSGDTNEQFF.

The J gene is TRBJ2-5, the V gene TRBV5-1; the match to TRBD2 covers 7 bases. J lost 1 base, V lost 4 bases, and 7 bases had no gene match. The CDR3 loop spans 15 amino acids. From germline, CDR1 is SGHRS and CDR2 YFSETQ. CDR3 region: CASSTSARFQETQYF. The DNA of the CDR3 is TGCGCCAGCAGCACTAGCGCGCGCTTCCAAGAGACCCAGTACTTC.

The chain combines TRBV10-3 with TRBJ2-7; 11 bases map to TRBD1. CDR3 length equals 15 residues. Germline V lookup: CDR1 ENHRY, CDR2 SYGVKD. V shed 6 bases and J 5 bases; nucleotides not matched to a gene: 9. In DNA form, the CDR3 reads TGTGCCATCAGCCCCAAGGACAGGGGGCGCCACGAGCAGTACTTC. It is translated as CAISPKDRGRHEQYF.

The chain employs TRBV5-1 and TRBJ2-2; D is unresolved. There are 12 residues in the CDR3. The germline V and J ends were trimmed by 0 bases and 9 bases, with 6 bases remaining between them. Germline CDR1 reads SGHRS; CDR2 reads YFSETQ. CDR3 loop: CASSLVSRELFF. CDR3 in DNA: TGCGCCAGCAGCTTGGTTAGCCGGGAGCTGTTTTTT.

The chain recombines TRBV3-1 (or the pseudogene TRBV3-2) with TRBJ1-1, with D perhaps TRBD1 (5 bases). Between the trimmed V and J ends, which lost 4 bases and 5 bases, there was a span of 17 bases. Germline CDR1 is LGHDT and CDR2 is YNNKEL (reference sequence). CDR3 length equals 15 residues. The CDR3 sequence: CASSPGGGVRTEAFF. CDR3 bases: TGTGCCAGCAGCCCCGGGGGAGGGGTTAGGACTGAAGCTTTCTTT.

J is TRBJ2-1 and V is TRBV5-1; 7 nucleotides align to TRBD1. V shed 5 bases, J shed 7 bases, and the junction held 3 bases outside the gene matches. CDR1 and CDR2 (germline): SGHRS, YFSETQ. The CDR3 length is 12 residues. As DNA, the CDR3 is TGCGCCAGCAGTTCGACAGGGAATGAGCAGTTCTTC. It encodes CASSSTGNEQFF.

The chain couples TRBV3-1 (or the pseudogene TRBV3-2) to TRBJ2-6; unclear D gene. Germline lookup yields CDR1 LGHDT and CDR2 YNNKEL (reference sequence). The germline V and J ends were trimmed by 6 bases and 0 bases, with 3 bases remaining between them. The CDR3 loop spans 13 amino acids. The CDR3 protein is CASRYSGANVLTF. CDR3 in DNA: TGTGCCAGCAGATACTCTGGGGCCAACGTCCTGACTTTC.

The chain couples TRBV18 to TRBJ2-1; D may correspond to TRBD1 or TRBD2 (5 bases each). This CDR3 contains 17 residues. CDR1 is KGHSH, CDR2 LQKENI, per germline. Deletions cut 3 bases from V and 2 bases from J, with 17 bases between. Written as DNA, the CDR3 is TGTGCCAGCTCACCCCTAGATTATCTGGGGGCCTACAATGAGCAGTTCTTC. This translates into CASSPLDYLGAYNEQFF.

This clone has just a few counts. This sequence joins TRBV20-1 and TRBJ1-2, with TRBD1 matching over 9 bases. The CDR3 runs 13 residues. The V gene end was trimmed by 3 bases and the J gene end by 7 bases; junction bases not matched to a gene: 6. CDR1 DFQATT and CDR2 SNEGSKA come from the germline V gene (reference sequence). CDR3 DNA sequence: TGCAGTGCTAGTTTAGGGACAGGGATTGGCTACACCTTC. It encodes CSASLGTGIGYTF.

The V and J genes are TRBV4-1 and TRBJ2-1; 10 bases map to TRBD2. Trimming cost V 0 bases and J 3 bases; bases outside gene matches: 8. In germline, CDR1 is MGHRA, CDR2 YSYEKL. CDR3 length: 18 amino acids. In DNA, the CDR3 is TGCGCCAGCAGCCAAGAGAGGCTAGCGGGGGTATACTACAATGAGCAGTTCTTC. Amino acids: CASSQERLAGVYYNEQFF.

The chain recombines TRBV5-1 with TRBJ1-1; 7 nucleotides match TRBD1. Germline assignment: CDR1 SGHRS and CDR2 YFSETQ. The CDR3 has 16 amino acids. V was clipped by 1 base and J by 0 bases; unmatched bases: 6. The CDR3 loop is CASSLRFDRVNTEAFF. The DNA for the CDR3 is TGCGCCAGCAGCTTGAGGTTCGACAGGGTGAACACTGAAGCTTTCTTT.

The chain uses TRBV2 and TRBJ1-5; D may be TRBD1 (6 bases). This CDR3 has 14 amino acids. Germline lookup yields CDR1 SNHLY and CDR2 FYNNEI. V was shortened by 7 bases and J by 4 bases, with 14 bases between the two germline ends. Written as DNA, the CDR3 is TGTGCCAGCAAAGGGGACACCCGAAATCAGCCCCAGCATTTT. Translated: CASKGDTRNQPQHF. The full variable domain, completed using reference TRBV2 and TRBJ1-5, is EPEVTQTPSHQVTQMGQEVILRCVPISNHLYFYWYRQILGQKVEFLVSFYNNEISEKSEIFDDQFSVERPDGSNFTLKIRSTKLEDSAMYFCASKGDTRNQPQHFGDGTRLSIL.

The genes are TRBV2 and TRBJ1-6; D might be TRBD1 (5 bases). Trimming took off 5 bases at V and 10 bases at J, with 12 bases between the two ends. This CDR3 spans 13 amino acids. The V gene's germline CDR1 is SNHLY and CDR2 FYNNEI. The CDR3 sequence is CASSFLRESPLHF. The CDR3 DNA reads as TGTGCCAGCAGTTTCCTCAGGGAATCACCCCTCCACTTT.

This chain links TRBV7-8 with TRBJ2-7, with TRBD2 matching over 7 bases. The CDR3 is 17 amino acids. Germline V lookup: CDR1 SGHVS, CDR2 FQNEAQ. J gave up 0 bases and V 5 bases, and 13 bases lay outside the gene matches. The CDR3 protein is CASSLRDGGSISYEQYF. The CDR3 coding sequence is TGTGCCAGCAGCCTCCGGGATGGCGGGAGCATCTCCTACGAGCAGTACTTC.

V and J are TRBV18 and TRBJ2-1; D is perhaps TRBD1 (6 bases). The CDR3 extends over 15 amino acids. Deletions cut 3 bases from V and 4 bases from J, with 13 bases between. Germline V gene sequence: CDR1 KGHSH, CDR2 LQKENI. CDR3: CASSPRTDRYNEQFF. The CDR3 bases are TGTGCCAGCTCACCGAGGACAGACCGTTACAATGAGCAGTTCTTC.

CDR3 in DNA: TGTGCCAGCTCCTCCGGGCGACAGGGGATGGAAGCTTTCTTT. Translation: CASSSGRQGMEAFF. The chain couples TRBV18 to TRBJ1-1, with TRBD1 identical over 8 bases. V trimming: 6 bases; J trimming: 8 bases; junction bases outside the gene matches: 11. Germline lookup yields CDR1 KGHSH and CDR2 LQKENI. The CDR3 runs to 14 residues. The full variable domain, completed using reference TRBV18 and TRBJ1-1, is NAGVMQNPRHLVRRRGQEARLRCSPMKGHSHVYWYRQLPEEGLKFMVYLQKENIIDESGMPKERFSAEFPKEGPSILRIQQVVRGDSAAYFCASSSGRQGMEAFFGQGTRLTVV.

This clone was counted a single time. The chain is built from TRBV19 and TRBJ2-1, with TRBD1 as a possible D gene (5 bases). The V end was cut by 3 bases, the J end by 7 bases, with 16 bases between. The CDR3 covers 15 residues. The germline V gene encodes CDR1 LNHDA and CDR2 SQIVND (reference sequence). CDR3: CASSMGLEEFNEQFF. The DNA of the CDR3 is TGTGCCAGTAGTATGGGGCTAGAAGAGTTTAATGAGCAGTTCTTC.

The chain carries TRBV5-1 and TRBJ2-7, with no clear D. The CDR3 totals 15 residues. Germline loops: CDR1 SGHRS, CDR2 YFSETQ. V was shortened by 0 bases and J by 3 bases, with 13 bases between the two germline ends. CDR3 nucleotide sequence: TGCGCCAGCAGCTTGGGGTCGTCCTCCAACTACGAGCAGTACTTC. Its translation: CASSLGSSSNYEQYF.

Only a few counts were recorded for this clone. The V call is TRBV11-2, the J call TRBJ1-1; D is unresolved. This CDR3 is 11 amino acids long. The V gene lost 3 bases and the J gene lost 10 bases, with 9 bases spanning the gap. Germline CDR1 is SGHAT and CDR2 is FQNNGV. The CDR3 protein is CASSLGQAAFF. Here the CDR3 DNA reads TGTGCCAGCAGCTTGGGTCAAGCAGCTTTCTTT.

The rearrangement links TRBV7-4 to TRBJ2-5; D uncertain. V shed 4 bases and J shed 4 bases, with 10 bases lying between them. Per the germline V gene, CDR1 is SGHVT and CDR2 is SQSDAQ. This CDR3 region has 13 residues. CDR3 in amino acids: CASSWAPSETQYF. In DNA form, the CDR3 reads TGTGCCAGCAGCTGGGCACCATCAGAGACCCAGTACTTC.

This chain links TRBV27 with TRBJ1-2, with D possibly being TRBD1 (5 bases). V was clipped by 6 bases and J by 4 bases, with 15 bases between them. The CDR3 has 14 residues. Germline CDR1 MNHEY, CDR2 SMNVEV (reference sequence). CDR3 sequence (DNA): TGTGCCAGCAGGGGCTTTGGGACGGGCTATGGCTACACCTTC. It yields the protein CASRGFGTGYGYTF.